This TCR beta chain was observed in a study of T-cell reconstitution after alpha-beta-depleted transplantation in children. The CDR3 loop spans 16 amino acids. Trimming cost V 6 bases and J 1 base; bases outside gene matches: 8. The V gene's germline CDR1 is SGHRS and CDR2 YFSETQ. Unique molecular identifiers tagged the TCRbeta library. MiXCR, applied by TCRdb to the PCR reads, yields one record per CDR3 protein. The table lists about a million distinct CDR3 sequences, roughly 29% of them singletons, with under 30% in the top ten. This sample comprised PBMCs, mostly from graft donor cells, obtained 360 days after TCRalphabeta/CD19-depleted stem cell transplant. The rearrangement links TRBV5-1 to TRBJ1-1, with 11 bases matching TRBD1. This clonotype was obtained from a boy younger than two who had a stem cell transplant for SCID, so the T cells may come from the graft donor. CDR3 residues: CASTPGQGVSNTEAFF. The CDR3, as DNA: TGCGCCAGCACTCCGGGACAGGGGGTTTCGAACACTGAAGCTTTCTTT.